The 18 T cell receptor beta chains listed next were all sequenced from one sample in a study of CD8 T cells in ankylosing spondylitis. Study-wide results and caveats: A TCR beta motif of roughly 8 highly homologous variants seemed to mark ankylosing spondylitis blood.

One entry per CDR3 protein results from TCRdb running MiXCR on the 5' RACE reads. The sample carries roughly 450,000 distinct CDR3 sequences, about 24% recorded once. Antigens of these TCRs are unknown. Material: blood, either unsorted or a sorted T cell fraction (not recorded which). The receptors here all came from a male donor with ankylosing spondylitis.

The chain combines TRBV19 with TRBJ1-2; possibly TRBD1 for D (6 bases). The CDR3 runs 17 residues. V lost 3 bases and J lost 2, with 19 bases in between. Germline assignment: CDR1 LNHDA and CDR2 SQIVND (reference sequence). The CDR3 coding sequence is TGTGCCAGTAGTATCGGTTCAACAGGGCTTCTCAACTATGGCTACACCTTC. Protein product: CASSIGSTGLLNYGYTF.

The chain recombines TRBV20-1 with TRBJ1-2, with D uncertain. V shed 2 bases and J shed 1 base, with 14 bases lying between them. Germline CDR1 reads DFQATT; CDR2 reads SNEGSKA (reference sequence). This CDR3 spans 15 amino acids. This CDR3 reads CSARQGLTINYGYTF. In DNA, the CDR3 is TGCAGTGCTAGACAAGGACTTACCATTAACTATGGCTACACCTTC.

V and J are TRBV7-8 and TRBJ1-5; D unresolved. The CDR3 runs to 15 residues. Looked up from germline, CDR1 is SGHVS and CDR2 is FQNEAQ. Trimming cost V 5 bases and J 3 bases, with 14 bases left between them. CDR3: CASSPLSGYNQPQHF. CDR3 sequence (DNA): TGTGCCAGCAGCCCCCTTTCGGGGTACAATCAGCCCCAGCATTTT.

The V gene is TRBV12-3 or TRBV12-4, the J gene TRBJ1-1, with D perhaps TRBD1 (5 bases). The CDR3 length is 16 residues. Trimming cost V 4 bases and J 4 bases, with 19 bases left between them. The CDR3 region is CASSSRHGTGTTEAFF. The CDR3 DNA reads as TGTGCCAGCAGTTCGCGCCACGGGACGGGAACCACTGAAGCTTTCTTT.

The chain links TRBV2 to TRBJ2-5; 7 positions match TRBD1. The CDR3 contains 14 residues. Germline V lookup: CDR1 SNHLY, CDR2 FYNNEI. Trimming removed 7 bases from V and 5 bases from J; junction bases left unmatched: 10. In DNA form, the CDR3 reads TGTGCCAGCACAGAAATAGACAGGGTGGAGACCCAGTACTTC. It codes for CASTEIDRVETQYF.

The table lists this clonotype with a count of one. The rearrangement uses TRBV12-3 or TRBV12-4 and TRBJ2-7; 9 bases line up with TRBD2. There are 14 residues in the CDR3. V lost 6 bases and J lost 3; bases outside the gene matches: 6. The CDR3 sequence: CASSLGGGDYEQYV. The CDR3 DNA follows: TGTGCCAGCAGCCTAGGCGGGGGGGACTACGAGCAGTACGTC.

V is TRBV20-1 and J is TRBJ2-2; maybe TRBD2 (5 bases). The germline V and J ends were trimmed by 3 bases and 3 bases, with 11 bases remaining between them. The CDR3 runs 14 residues. CDR1 and CDR2 from the germline V gene are DFQATT and SNEGSKA (reference sequence). The CDR3 DNA reads as TGCAGTGCTAGGACTCCGCGGGACACCGGGGAGCTGTTTTTT. Translation: CSARTPRDTGELFF.

This clonotype was counted a few times. The CDR3 nucleotides are TGTGCCAGCAGTCGATGGACAGGGGATAATTCACCCCTCCACTTT. This codes for CASSRWTGDNSPLHF. V usage is TRBV12-3 or TRBV12-4 and J usage is TRBJ1-6, with 9 bases aligning to TRBD1. This CDR3 contains 15 residues. Trimming cost V 5 bases and J 5 bases; bases outside gene matches: 4.

The CDR3 spells CASSRDGTAGRSEETQYF. DNA of the CDR3: TGTGCCAGTAGTAGAGATGGTACAGCCGGTCGGTCGGAAGAGACCCAGTACTTC. The chain combines TRBV19 with TRBJ2-5; D is undetermined. Looked up from germline, CDR1 is LNHDA and CDR2 is SQIVND (reference sequence). V was cut by 4 bases and J by 3 bases, with 24 bases left in between. The CDR3 is 18 amino acids.

The chain's CDR3 is CAISEASESEQYV. Here the CDR3 DNA reads TGTGCCATCAGTGAGGCTAGCGAATCCGAGCAGTACGTC. The V gene is TRBV10-3, the J gene TRBJ2-7, with TRBD2 as a possible D gene (6 bases). V was trimmed by 2 bases and J by 6 bases, leaving 11 bases between them. CDR1 ENHRY and CDR2 SYGVKD come from the germline V gene. The length of the CDR3 is 13 residues.

The chain recombines TRBV6-1 with TRBJ2-1; 13 bases map to TRBD2. The junction had 8 bases not matched to a gene; V was cut back by 6 bases and J by 9 bases. Germline V gene data show CDR1 as MNHNS and CDR2 as SASEGT. The CDR3 has 15 residues. The CDR3, as DNA: TGTGCCAGCAGCAGGGGACTAGCGGGATCACGTGAGCAGTTCTTC. Translation: CASSRGLAGSREQFF.

The rearrangement uses TRBV6-1 and TRBJ2-7, with D perhaps TRBD1 or TRBD2 (7 bases each). The germline V gene has CDR1 MNHNS and CDR2 SASEGT. The CDR3 sequence is 13 residues long. V dropped 6 bases and J dropped 9 bases, with 18 bases sitting between them. CDR3 DNA sequence: TGTGCCAGCAGCGAGGGACAGCGGGACGGGCAGTACGTC. Translating it yields CASSEGQRDGQYV.

There are a few counts of this clonotype. The V gene is TRBV10-3, the J gene TRBJ2-7, with 9 bases identical to TRBD2. The CDR3 has 15 amino acids. J lost 7 bases, V lost 1 base, and 8 bases had no gene match. Per the germline V gene, CDR1 is ENHRY and CDR2 is SYGVKD. CDR3 DNA: TGTGCCATCAGTGAGTTCGTTAGCGGGAGAAGTGAGCAGTACTTC. This translates into CAISEFVSGRSEQYF.

This chain uses TRBV19 with TRBJ2-1; TRBD2 is a possible D gene (6 bases). Germline V gene data show CDR1 as LNHDA and CDR2 as SQIVND (reference sequence). The CDR3 contains 16 residues. The V end was cut by 0 bases, the J end by 3 bases, with 12 bases between. CDR3 protein: CASSIDSREDYNEQFF. CDR3 nucleotides: TGTGCCAGTAGTATAGACTCGCGGGAAGACTACAATGAGCAGTTCTTC.

This chain joins TRBV30 and TRBJ1-5; 8 bases fit TRBD1. Germline CDR1 reads GTSNPN; CDR2 reads SVGIG (reference sequence). V shed 0 bases and J 5 bases; nucleotides not matched to a gene: 3. CDR3 length: 14 amino acids. The CDR3 sequence: CAWSVRTGHQPQHF. The CDR3 nucleotides are TGTGCCTGGAGTGTAAGGACAGGGCATCAGCCCCAGCATTTT.

The chain links TRBV15 to TRBJ2-5; D not resolved. V was clipped by 5 bases and J by 5 bases, with 15 bases between them. CDR3 length: 14 residues. Looked up from germline, CDR1 is LNHNV and CDR2 is YYDKDF (reference sequence). CDR3 sequence: CATSAMNYLETQYF. The CDR3 nucleotides are TGTGCCACCAGCGCAATGAATTACTTGGAGACCCAGTACTTC.

This clonotype was recorded a few times. The chain recombines TRBV6-4 with TRBJ2-5, with D tentatively TRBD1 or TRBD2 (5 bases each). Trimming stripped 2 bases from V and 7 bases from J, with 23 bases between. Germline V gives CDR1 MRHNA, CDR2 SNTAGT. This CDR3 contains 17 residues. CDR3: CASSDPSRRGPPGTQYF. In DNA form, the CDR3 reads TGTGCCAGCAGTGACCCGTCCAGAAGGGGACCCCCCGGGACCCAGTACTTC.

The chain carries TRBV12-3 or TRBV12-4 and TRBJ2-3; 9 bases are shared with TRBD2. This CDR3 is 17 amino acids long. Losses at the gene ends were 3 bases for V and 3 bases for J; bases not matched to a gene: 10. The CDR3 sequence: CASSLERREGGTDTQYF. For the CDR3, the DNA is TGTGCCAGCAGTTTGGAGCGGCGGGAGGGTGGGACAGATACGCAGTATTTT.